These T cell receptor beta chains were read from a single sample in a study of technical replicates of blood from a handful of donors. The assay was immunoSEQ multiplex PCR, and TCRdb's table has in-frame clones only and misses some. The sample includes 67,000 or so clones, about 95% of them seen just once. The sequencing input was T cells isolated from PBMCs. The receptor source for this set is a human donor in good health. Both conserved end residues are part of each CDR3. A D gene is named only where the DNA matches it firmly. A row's size may be missing; if present it is once, few, many or a size class.

cdr3_nt | cdr3_aa | d_call | clone_size | j_call | v_call
TGTGCCAGCAGCTTGGCAATCAGGGGGACCTACGAGCAGTACTTC | CASSLAIRGTYEQYF | TRBD1 | - | TRBJ2-7 | TRBV5-6
TGTGCCAGCAGCTTTGTTAGGACACATCATCGAGCCTACGAGCAGTACTTC | CASSFVRTHHRAYEQYF | - | - | TRBJ2-7 | TRBV12-1
TGCGCCAGCAGCCAAGATCCCCCACCCGGGACAGGGGTTCAAGAGACCCAGTACTTC | CASSQDPPPGTGVQETQYF | TRBD1 | - | TRBJ2-5 | TRBV4-1
TGCGCCAGCAGCTTGGGACAGGGGGTGGAGGAGACCCAGTACTTC | CASSLGQGVEETQYF | TRBD1 | once | TRBJ2-5 | TRBV5-1
TGTGCCAGCAGCCCGTATAGCGGAGTACTTTACGAGCAGTACTTC | CASSPYSGVLYEQYF | - | - | TRBJ2-7 | TRBV7-8
TGTGCCAGCAGCTTGGTGGCGGGGGCTGGGCATCCCCAGTACAATGAGCAGTTCTTC | CASSLVAGAGHPQYNEQFF | - | - | TRBJ2-1 | TRBV11-3
TGTGCCAGCAGTAGCAATGAAAAACTGTTTTTT | CASSSNEKLFF | - | once | TRBJ1-4 | TRBV28
TGTGCCAGTAGTATAGGGGCCTGGCAGCCCCAGCATTTT | CASSIGAWQPQHF | - | - | TRBJ1-5 | TRBV19
TGTGCCAGCAGTTTATCTGTAGTCTATGGCTACACCTTC | CASSLSVVYGYTF | - | - | TRBJ1-2 | TRBV27
TGCGCCAGCAGCCTCGGGACTAGCGGCAACCAAGAGACCCAGTACTTC | CASSLGTSGNQETQYF | TRBD2 | - | TRBJ2-5 | TRBV10-1
TGTGCCAGCTCCCTCCCGAATAGCGGGGGGAATGAGCAGTTCTTC | CASSLPNSGGNEQFF | TRBD2 | - | TRBJ2-1 | TRBV18
TGTGCCAGCAGTATAAATCTCCGGGACAGGCAAAGCAATCAGCCCCAGCATTTT | CASSINLRDRQSNQPQHF | TRBD1 | - | TRBJ1-5 | TRBV28
TGTGCCAGCAGCAACCGGGGCTACGAGCAGTACTTC | CASSNRGYEQYF | - | - | TRBJ2-7 | TRBV5-4
TGTGCCAGTATACCGGGACAGGGTGTAAATCAGCCCCAGCATTTT | CASIPGQGVNQPQHF | TRBD1 | - | TRBJ1-5 | TRBV19
TGTGCCAGCACCTACAGGGGTTCAGATACGCAGTATTTT | CASTYRGSDTQYF | TRBD1 | - | TRBJ2-3 | TRBV6-6
TGCGCCAGCAGCTTCAGCGCTGGATCCAACACCGGGGAGCTGTTTTTT | CASSFSAGSNTGELFF | - | - | TRBJ2-2 | TRBV5-1
TGTGCCATACGACAGGGGTCAACCGGGGAGCTGTTTTTT | CAIRQGSTGELFF | TRBD1 | - | TRBJ2-2 | TRBV10-3
TGTGCCAGCAGTGCCGCAGGGGTAGCTAACTATGGCTACACCTTC | CASSAAGVANYGYTF | - | - | TRBJ1-2 | TRBV2
TGTGCCAGCAGTTACGGGCAGAACACTGAAGCTTTCTTT | CASSYGQNTEAFF | - | few | TRBJ1-1 | TRBV6-5
TGTGCCAGCAGCTGGATGCTTTCAGGGGAAACCGGGGAGCTGTTTTTT | CASSWMLSGETGELFF | - | - | TRBJ2-2 | TRBV5-5
TGCGCCAGCAGTCCCAGCGGGAGAATCACAGATACGCAGTATTTT | CASSPSGRITDTQYF | TRBD2 | - | TRBJ2-3 | TRBV5-1
TGTGCCAGCAGCTTCCCGTACAGGGGGCGAACCGGGGAGCTGTTTTTT | CASSFPYRGRTGELFF | TRBD1 | - | TRBJ2-2 | TRBV7-9
TGTGCCAGCAGTGGAAGGGTGACAGGGACGGTAGAGACCCAGTACTTC | CASSGRVTGTVETQYF | TRBD1 | - | TRBJ2-5 | TRBV6-1
TGTGCCAGCAGCGATCGGGGTTGGGATGGCTACACCTTC | CASSDRGWDGYTF | - | - | TRBJ1-2 | TRBV7-6
TGCGCCAGTTCCGCCACGCCGCGGGGACTAACCGTGGGCAATGAGCAGTTCTTC | CASSATPRGLTVGNEQFF | TRBD2 | - | TRBJ2-1 | TRBV10-2
TGTGCCAGCAGCCACAACCCCAGGGGTGACACTGAAGCTTTCTTT | CASSHNPRGDTEAFF | - | - | TRBJ1-1 | TRBV11-2
TGTGCCAGCAGCCTCGGACAGGGGAACAATGAGCAGTTCTTC | CASSLGQGNNEQFF | TRBD1 | once | TRBJ2-1 | TRBV11-2
TGCGCCAGCAGCCAATCATCTGGACAGAACTACGAGCAGTACTTC | CASSQSSGQNYEQYF | - | - | TRBJ2-7 | TRBV4-1
TGTGCCAGCAGGAAAGCCCCGGGTCCGGGGGAAGGCTACACCTTC | CASRKAPGPGEGYTF | - | - | TRBJ1-2 | TRBV11-2